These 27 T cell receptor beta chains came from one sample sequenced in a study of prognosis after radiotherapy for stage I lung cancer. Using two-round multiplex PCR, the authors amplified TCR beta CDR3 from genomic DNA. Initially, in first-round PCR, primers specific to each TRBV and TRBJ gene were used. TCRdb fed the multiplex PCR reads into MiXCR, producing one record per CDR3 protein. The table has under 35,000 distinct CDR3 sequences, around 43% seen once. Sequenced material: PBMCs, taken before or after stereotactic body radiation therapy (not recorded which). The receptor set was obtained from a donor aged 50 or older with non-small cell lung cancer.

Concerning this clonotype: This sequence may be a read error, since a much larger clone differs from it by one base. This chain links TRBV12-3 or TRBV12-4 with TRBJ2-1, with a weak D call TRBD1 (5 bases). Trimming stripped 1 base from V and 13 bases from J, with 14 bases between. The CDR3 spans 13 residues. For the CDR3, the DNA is TGTGCCAGCAGTTTAGGGGGCCTGGTGGATCAGTTCTTC. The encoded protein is CASSLGGLVDQFF.

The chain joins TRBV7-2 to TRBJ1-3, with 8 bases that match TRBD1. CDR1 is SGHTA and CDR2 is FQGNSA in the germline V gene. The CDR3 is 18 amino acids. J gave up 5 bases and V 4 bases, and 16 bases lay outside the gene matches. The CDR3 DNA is TGTGCCAGCAGCTCAGAAGGAACCGGGACAGGTTCCCGAAACACCATATATTTT. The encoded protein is CASSSEGTGTGSRNTIYF.

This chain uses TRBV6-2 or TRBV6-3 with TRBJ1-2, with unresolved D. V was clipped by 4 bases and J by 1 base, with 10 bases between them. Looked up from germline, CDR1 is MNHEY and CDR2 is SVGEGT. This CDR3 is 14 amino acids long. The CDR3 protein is CASSSLGCNYGYTF. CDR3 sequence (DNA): TGTGCCAGCAGTTCCCTCGGTTGTAACTATGGCTACACCTTC.

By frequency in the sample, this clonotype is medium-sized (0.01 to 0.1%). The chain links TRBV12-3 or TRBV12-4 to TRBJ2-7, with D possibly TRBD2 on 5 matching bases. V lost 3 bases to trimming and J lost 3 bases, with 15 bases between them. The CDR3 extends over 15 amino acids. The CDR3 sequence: CASSFSASKHYEQYF. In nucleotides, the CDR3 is TGTGCCAGCAGTTTCTCGGCTAGCAAACACTACGAGCAGTACTTC.

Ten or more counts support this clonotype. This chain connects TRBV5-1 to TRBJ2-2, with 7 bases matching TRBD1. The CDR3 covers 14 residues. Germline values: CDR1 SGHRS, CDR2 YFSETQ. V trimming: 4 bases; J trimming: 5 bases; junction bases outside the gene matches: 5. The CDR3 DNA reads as TGCGCCAGCAGCCTAGGGGGCGGAACCGGGGAGCTGTTTTTT. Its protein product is CASSLGGGTGELFF.

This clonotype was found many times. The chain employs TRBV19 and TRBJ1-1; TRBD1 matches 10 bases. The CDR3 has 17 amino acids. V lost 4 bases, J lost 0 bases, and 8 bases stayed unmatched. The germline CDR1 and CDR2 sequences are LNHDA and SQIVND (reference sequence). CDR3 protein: CASSTGGTGDLNTEAFF. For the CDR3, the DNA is TGTGCCAGTAGTACCGGGGGGACAGGGGATTTGAACACTGAAGCTTTCTTT.

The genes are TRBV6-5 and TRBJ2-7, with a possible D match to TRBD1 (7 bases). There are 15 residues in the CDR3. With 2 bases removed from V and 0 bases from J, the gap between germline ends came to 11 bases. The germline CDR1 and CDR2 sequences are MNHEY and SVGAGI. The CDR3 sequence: CASSYAGQRSYEQYF. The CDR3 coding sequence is TGTGCCAGCAGTTACGCGGGACAGCGCTCCTACGAGCAGTACTTC.

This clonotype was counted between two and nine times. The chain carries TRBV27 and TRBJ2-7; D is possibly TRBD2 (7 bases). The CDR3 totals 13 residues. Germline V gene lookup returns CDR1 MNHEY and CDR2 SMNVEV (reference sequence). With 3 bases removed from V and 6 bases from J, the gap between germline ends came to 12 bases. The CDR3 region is CASSFGGAGEQYF. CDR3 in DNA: TGTGCCAGCAGTTTTGGGGGGGCTGGCGAGCAGTACTTC.

CDR3 nucleotide sequence: TGTGCCAGCAGCCAAGGTCTCGTGGGGACAAACACTTTCACCGGGGAGCTGTTTTTT. It codes for CASSQGLVGTNTFTGELFF. V is TRBV14 and J is TRBJ2-2, with D maybe TRBD1 (6 bases). Germline-derived CDR1 and CDR2 are SGHDN and FVKESK. The CDR3 is 19 residues long. Deletions cut 1 base from V and 4 bases from J, with 22 bases between.

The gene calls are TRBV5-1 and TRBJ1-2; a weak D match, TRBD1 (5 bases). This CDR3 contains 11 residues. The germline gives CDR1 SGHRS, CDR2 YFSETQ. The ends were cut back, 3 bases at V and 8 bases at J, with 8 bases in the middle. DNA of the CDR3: TGCGCCAGCAGCTCAGGGTTAGGCTACACCTTC. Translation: CASSSGLGYTF.

DNA of the CDR3: TGCAGTGCTAGAGATCCGGCGGGGTCCTACGAGCAGTACTTC. This translates into CSARDPAGSYEQYF. The gene calls are TRBV20-1 and TRBJ2-7; the D gene is possibly TRBD2 (6 bases). The CDR3 is 14 residues long. Germline CDR1 DFQATT, CDR2 SNEGSKA (reference sequence). V lost 0 bases and J 1 base, leaving 10 bases between the germline ends.

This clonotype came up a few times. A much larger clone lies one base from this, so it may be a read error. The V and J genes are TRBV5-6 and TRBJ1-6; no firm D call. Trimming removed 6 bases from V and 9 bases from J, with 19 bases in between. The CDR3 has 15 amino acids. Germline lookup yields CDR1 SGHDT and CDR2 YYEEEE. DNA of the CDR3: TGTGCCAGCACCCTCGAGGGCCAGAGAATTTCACCCCTCCACTTT. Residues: CASTLEGQRISPLHF.

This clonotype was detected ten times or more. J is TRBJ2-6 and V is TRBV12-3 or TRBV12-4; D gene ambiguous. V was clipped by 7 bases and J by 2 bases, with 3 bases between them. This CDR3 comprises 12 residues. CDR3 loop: CASMTGANVLTF. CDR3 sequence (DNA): TGTGCCAGCATGACTGGGGCCAACGTCCTGACTTTC.

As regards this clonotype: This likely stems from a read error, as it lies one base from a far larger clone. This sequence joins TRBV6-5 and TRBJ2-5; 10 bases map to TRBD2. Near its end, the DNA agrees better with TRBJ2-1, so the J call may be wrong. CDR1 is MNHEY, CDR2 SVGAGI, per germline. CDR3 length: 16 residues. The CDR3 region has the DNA TGTGCCAGCAGTTACTCGAAAACTAGCGGGGTGAATGAGCAGTTCTTC. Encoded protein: CASSYSKTSGVNEQFF.

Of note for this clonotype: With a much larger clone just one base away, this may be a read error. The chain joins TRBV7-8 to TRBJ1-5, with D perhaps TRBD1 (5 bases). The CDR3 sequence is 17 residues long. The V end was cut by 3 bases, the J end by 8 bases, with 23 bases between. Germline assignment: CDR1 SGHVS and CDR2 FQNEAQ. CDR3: CASSLSYRNLLYKPQHF. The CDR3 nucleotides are TGTGCCAGCAGCTTGTCGTACAGGAACCTCTTGTACAAGCCCCAGCATTTT.

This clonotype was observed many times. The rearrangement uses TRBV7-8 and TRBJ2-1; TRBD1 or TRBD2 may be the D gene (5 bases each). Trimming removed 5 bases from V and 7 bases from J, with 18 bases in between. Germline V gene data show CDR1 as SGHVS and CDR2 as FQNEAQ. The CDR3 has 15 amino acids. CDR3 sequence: CASSTWEGTGNEQFF. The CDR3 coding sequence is TGTGCCAGCAGCACCTGGGAAGGGACGGGGAATGAGCAGTTCTTC.

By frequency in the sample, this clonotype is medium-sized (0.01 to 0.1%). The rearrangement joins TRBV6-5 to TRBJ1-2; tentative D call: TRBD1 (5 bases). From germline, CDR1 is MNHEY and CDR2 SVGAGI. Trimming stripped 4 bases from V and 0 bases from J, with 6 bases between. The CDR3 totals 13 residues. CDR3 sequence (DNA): TGTGCCAGCAGTTCGACAGCTAACTATGGCTACACCTTC. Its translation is CASSSTANYGYTF.

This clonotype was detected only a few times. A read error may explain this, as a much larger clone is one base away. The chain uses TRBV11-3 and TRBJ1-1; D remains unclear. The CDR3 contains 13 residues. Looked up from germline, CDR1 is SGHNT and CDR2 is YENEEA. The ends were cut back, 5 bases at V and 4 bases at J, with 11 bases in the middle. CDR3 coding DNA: TGTGCCAGCAGCATCGATGTAACCACTGAAGCTTTCTTT. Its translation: CASSIDVTTEAFF.

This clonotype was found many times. For the CDR3, the DNA is TGTGCCAGCAGCTTAGAGTCGGGATCCTCCTACGAGCAGTACTTC. It translates to CASSLESGSSYEQYF. The chain links TRBV11-3 to TRBJ2-7; perhaps TRBD2 as D (5 bases). CDR3 length equals 15 residues. Germline V lookup: CDR1 SGHNT, CDR2 YENEEA. V was pared by 0 bases and J by 0 bases, with 9 bases between.

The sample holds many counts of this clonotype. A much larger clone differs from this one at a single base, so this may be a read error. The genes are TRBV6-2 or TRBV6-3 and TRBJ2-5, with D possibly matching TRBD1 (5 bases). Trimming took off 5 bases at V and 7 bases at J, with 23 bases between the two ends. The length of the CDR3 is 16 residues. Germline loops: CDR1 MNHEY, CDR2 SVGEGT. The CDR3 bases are TGTGCCAGCAGTGAAGGTGTGGGTGTCGTCACAGGGACCCAGTACTTC. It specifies CASSEGVGVVTGTQYF.

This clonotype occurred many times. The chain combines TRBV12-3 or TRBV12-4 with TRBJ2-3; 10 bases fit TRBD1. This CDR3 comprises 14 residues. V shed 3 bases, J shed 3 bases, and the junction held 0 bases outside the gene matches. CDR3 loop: CASSLDRGTDTQYF. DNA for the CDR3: TGTGCCAGCAGTTTGGACAGGGGGACAGATACGCAGTATTTT.

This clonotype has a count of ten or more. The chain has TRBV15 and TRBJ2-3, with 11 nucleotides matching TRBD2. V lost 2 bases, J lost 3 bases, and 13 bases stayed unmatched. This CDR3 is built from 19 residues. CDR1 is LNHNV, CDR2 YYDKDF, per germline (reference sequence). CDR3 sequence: CATSRSAGLAGGMTDTQYF. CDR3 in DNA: TGTGCCACCAGCAGATCCGCGGGGCTAGCGGGGGGTATGACAGATACGCAGTATTTT.

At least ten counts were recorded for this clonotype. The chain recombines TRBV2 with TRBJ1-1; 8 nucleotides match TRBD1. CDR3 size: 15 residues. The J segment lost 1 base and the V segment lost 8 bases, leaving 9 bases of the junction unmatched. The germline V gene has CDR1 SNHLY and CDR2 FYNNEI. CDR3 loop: CASERPTGENTEAFF. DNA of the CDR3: TGTGCCAGCGAAAGACCGACAGGGGAGAACACTGAAGCTTTCTTT.

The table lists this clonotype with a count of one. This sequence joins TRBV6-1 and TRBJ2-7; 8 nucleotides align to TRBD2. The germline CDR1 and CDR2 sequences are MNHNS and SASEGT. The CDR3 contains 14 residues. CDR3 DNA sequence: TGTGGTGGGGCCCGGACTAGCAAAATCTACGAGCAGTACTTC. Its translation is CGGARTSKIYEQYF.

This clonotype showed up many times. The DNA of the CDR3 is TGCGCCAGCAGCCAACTGGGACTAGCGGGAGCTAGAGAGCAGTACTTC. Translating gives CASSQLGLAGAREQYF. The gene calls are TRBV4-1 and TRBJ2-7, with 14 nucleotides matching TRBD2. CDR3 length: 16 residues. Germline V CDR1 and CDR2: MGHRA, YSYEKL. With 2 bases clipped from V and 7 bases from J, the junction kept 7 bases outside the gene matches.

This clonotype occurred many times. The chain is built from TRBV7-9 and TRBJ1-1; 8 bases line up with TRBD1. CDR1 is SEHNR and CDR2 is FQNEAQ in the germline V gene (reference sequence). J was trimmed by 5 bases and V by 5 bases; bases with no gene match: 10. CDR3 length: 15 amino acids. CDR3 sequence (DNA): TGTGCCAGCAGCCTTGGGGCAGGGGGCTTTACTGAAGCTTTCTTT. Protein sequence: CASSLGAGGFTEAFF.

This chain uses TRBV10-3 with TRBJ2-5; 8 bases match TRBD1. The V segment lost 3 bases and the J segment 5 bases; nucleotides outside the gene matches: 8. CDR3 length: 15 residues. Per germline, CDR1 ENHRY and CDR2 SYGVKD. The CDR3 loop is CAISDYGQGLETQYF. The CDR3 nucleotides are TGTGCCATCAGTGATTACGGACAGGGCCTTGAGACCCAGTACTTC.